The T cell receptor (beta chain) under discussion was sequenced for a study of cytotoxic CD8 clonotypes in ibrutinib-treated CLL. Trimming took off 7 bases at V and 1 base at J, with 19 bases between the two ends. CDR3 length equals 16 residues. Per the germline V gene, CDR1 is SQVTM and CDR2 is ANQGSEA. Profiling relied on immunoSEQ multiplex PCR, and the TCRdb table lists in-frame clones only, not all of them. The data contain about 63,000 clones, less than 60% of them singletons. The material was PBMCs, obtained after 12 months of ibrutinib treatment. The rearrangement uses TRBV29-1 and TRBJ2-2; possibly TRBD1 for D (5 bases). The sequence derives from a human donor with chronic lymphocytic leukemia. CDR3: CSAGRPGRGNTGELFF. CDR3 nucleotides: TGCAGCGCCGGCCGCCCAGGGCGAGGGAACACCGGGGAGCTGTTTTTT.